This T cell receptor (beta chain) is from a study of OX40 agonist ivuxolimab in advanced cancers. Background on the study: At doses from 0.01 to 10 mg/kg, patients were given intravenous ivuxolimab every 2 weeks. Eligibility rules accepted prior anti-PD-1, anti-PD-L1 or anti-CTLA-4 therapy, and around 38% had some.

This clone has just one count. Its antigen is as yet unknown. Germline CDR1 reads SGHTA; CDR2 reads FQGTGA. This CDR3 has 15 amino acids. V lost 5 bases, J lost 0 bases, and 3 bases stayed unmatched. Only in-frame clones appear in the TCRdb table, and some are missing; sequencing was by immunoSEQ multiplex PCR. The data show about 67,000 clones, 70% to 90% seen once. Study-wide findings and caveats: At doses 0.1 to 3.0 mg/kg, CD4+ and CD8+ clones expanded.

Sample: CD4+ or CD8+ T cells sorted from blood, taken in a trial of the OX40 agonist ivuxolimab. The chain employs TRBV7-3 and TRBJ2-1; 8 positions agree with TRBD2. This TCR came from an adult with an advanced solid tumor such as melanoma, head and neck, liver or kidney cancer. The CDR3 spells CASSPTSGSYNEQFF. DNA of the CDR3: TGTGCCAGCAGCCCTACTAGCGGCTCCTACAATGAGCAGTTCTTC.